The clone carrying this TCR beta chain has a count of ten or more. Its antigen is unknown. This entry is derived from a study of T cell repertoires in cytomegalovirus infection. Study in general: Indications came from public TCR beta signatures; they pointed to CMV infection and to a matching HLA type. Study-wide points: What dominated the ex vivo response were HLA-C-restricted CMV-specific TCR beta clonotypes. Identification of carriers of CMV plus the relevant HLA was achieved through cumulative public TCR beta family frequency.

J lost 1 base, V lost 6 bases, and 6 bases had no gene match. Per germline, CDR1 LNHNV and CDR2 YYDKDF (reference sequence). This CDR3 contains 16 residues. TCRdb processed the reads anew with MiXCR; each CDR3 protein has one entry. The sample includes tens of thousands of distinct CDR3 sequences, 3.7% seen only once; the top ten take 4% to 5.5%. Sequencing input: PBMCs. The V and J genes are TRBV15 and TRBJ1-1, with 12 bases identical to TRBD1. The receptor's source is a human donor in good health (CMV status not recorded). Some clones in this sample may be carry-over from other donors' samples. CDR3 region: CATRKGTGGRNTEAFF. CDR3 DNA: TGTGCCACCAGAAAAGGGACAGGGGGCCGGAACACTGAAGCTTTCTTT.